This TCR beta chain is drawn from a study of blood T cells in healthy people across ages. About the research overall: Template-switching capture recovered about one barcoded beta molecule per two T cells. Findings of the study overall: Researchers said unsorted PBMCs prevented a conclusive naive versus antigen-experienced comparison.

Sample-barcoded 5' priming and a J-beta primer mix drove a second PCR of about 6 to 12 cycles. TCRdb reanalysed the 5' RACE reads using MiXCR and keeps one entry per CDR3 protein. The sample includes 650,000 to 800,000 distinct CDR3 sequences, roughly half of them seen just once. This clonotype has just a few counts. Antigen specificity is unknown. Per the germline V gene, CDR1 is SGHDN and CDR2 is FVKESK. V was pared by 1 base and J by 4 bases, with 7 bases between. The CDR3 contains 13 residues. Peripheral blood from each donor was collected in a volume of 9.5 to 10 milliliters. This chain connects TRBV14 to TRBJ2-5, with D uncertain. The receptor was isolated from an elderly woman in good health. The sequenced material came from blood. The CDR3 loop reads CASSQVRGETQYF. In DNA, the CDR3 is TGTGCCAGCAGCCAAGTTCGCGGAGAGACCCAGTACTTC.